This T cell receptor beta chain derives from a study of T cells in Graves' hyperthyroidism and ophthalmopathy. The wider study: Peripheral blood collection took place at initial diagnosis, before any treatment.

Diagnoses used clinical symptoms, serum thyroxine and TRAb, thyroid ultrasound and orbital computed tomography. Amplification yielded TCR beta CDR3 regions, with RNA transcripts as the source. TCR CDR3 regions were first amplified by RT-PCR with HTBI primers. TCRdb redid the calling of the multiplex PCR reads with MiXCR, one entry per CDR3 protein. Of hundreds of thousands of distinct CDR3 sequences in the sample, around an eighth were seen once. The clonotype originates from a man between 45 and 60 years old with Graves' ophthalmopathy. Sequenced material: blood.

The CDR3 is CSATTGGTGELFF. In nucleotides, the CDR3 is TGCAGCGCGACAACCGGGGGGACCGGGGAGCTGTTTTTT. This chain uses TRBV29-1 with TRBJ2-2; 7 nucleotides agree with TRBD2. Germline-derived CDR1 and CDR2 are SQVTM and ANQGSEA. V lost 7 bases, J lost 5 bases, and 7 bases stayed unmatched. The CDR3 has 13 residues.